This TCR beta chain was sequenced in a study of T cell responses to AZD1222 COVID-19 vaccine. The CDR3 length is 16 residues. V lost 4 bases and J lost 0, with 13 bases in between. The germline V gene encodes CDR1 LNHDA and CDR2 SQIVND (reference sequence). To note about this clone: The antigen is unknown.

Method: immunoSEQ multiplex PCR; TCRdb's copy keeps in-frame clones and lacks some. The data hold 150,000 to 190,000 clones, with 88% observed a single time. Study conclusions and caveats: Spike-specific TCR repertoires showed rising breadth and depth after two AZD1222 doses. Close to half of all spike-specific TCRs reportedly target regions of the variants that are unmutated. Vaccine-associated CD4 TCRs spanned spike, dominant at 160-218 and 743-854.

The TCR sequence derives from an adult who had recovered from COVID-19. Source: peripheral blood, taken after recovery from COVID-19. The genes are TRBV19 and TRBJ2-4; D uncertain. The CDR3 loop reads CASSSQWMGAKNIQYF. The CDR3 DNA reads TGTGCCAGTAGTAGTCAGTGGATGGGAGCCAAAAACATTCAGTACTTC.